The 20 T cell receptor beta chains reported below all come from one sample, sequenced in a study of beta chain features in type 1 diabetes. Findings and limits, study-wide: When Type 1 diabetes patients were examined, their TCRB CDR3s proved moderately but significantly shorter in all four CD4+ subsets.

The entirety of the isolated RNA underwent reverse transcription, so expressed TCRB transcripts were sequenced. Profiling relied on immunoSEQ multiplex PCR, and the TCRdb table lists in-frame clones only, not all of them. Here the sample spans almost 350,000 clones, 7% to 10% being singletons. The antigens of these receptors remain unknown. Material for sequencing was central memory CD4+ T cells from blood. These receptors were obtained from a man aged 25 to 45 with type 1 diabetes.

This clone was observed a few times. V gene TRBV5-1 combines with J gene TRBJ1-1; 9 nucleotides match TRBD1. In germline, CDR1 is SGHRS, CDR2 YFSETQ. Losses at the gene ends were 0 bases for V and 3 bases for J; bases not matched to a gene: 6. The CDR3 runs to 16 residues. CDR3 region: CASSLAAGTGYTEAFF. The CDR3 bases are TGCGCCAGCAGCTTGGCAGCAGGGACAGGGTACACTGAAGCTTTCTTT.

About this clone: A read error may produce the germline difference seen at one junction end. The genes are TRBV30 and TRBJ1-6, with 7 bases fitting TRBD1. The CDR3 sequence is 13 residues long. Germline lookup yields CDR1 GTSNPN and CDR2 SVGIG (reference sequence). CDR3 region: CAWKLGGNSPLHF. The CDR3 region has the DNA TGTGCCTGGAAGTTAGGGGGCAATTCGCCCCTCCACTTT.

The rearrangement links TRBV7-2 to TRBJ2-7, with D perhaps matching TRBD2 (6 bases). CDR1 and CDR2 (germline): SGHTA, FQGNSA. The CDR3 covers 15 residues. Trimming stripped 6 bases from V and 0 bases from J, with 15 bases between. The CDR3 bases are TGTGCCAGCAGATTCCGGGACTCTCCCTCCTACGAGCAGTACTTC. Encoded protein: CASRFRDSPSYEQYF. Filled out from reference TRBV7-2 and TRBJ2-7, the complete variable domain reads GAGVSQSPSNKVTEKGKDVELRCDPISGHTALYWYRQSLGQGLEFLIYFQGNSAPDKSGLPSDRFSAERTGGSVSTLTIQRTQQEDSAVYLCASRFRDSPSYEQYFGPGTRLTVT.

The DNA of the CDR3 is TGTGCCAGCAGTTTATCGGGACAGCCTGATCAGCCCCAGCATTTT. Protein product: CASSLSGQPDQPQHF. The J gene is TRBJ1-5, the V gene TRBV27; 7 bases line up with TRBD1. Germline CDR1 and CDR2: MNHEY and SMNVEV (reference sequence). Losses at the gene ends were 0 bases for V and 5 bases for J; bases not matched to a gene: 4. CDR3 length equals 15 residues.

V and J are TRBV28 and TRBJ2-3, with a weak D call TRBD2 (5 bases). V lost 7 bases and J 2 bases, leaving 10 bases between the germline ends. This CDR3 spans 13 amino acids. The germline CDR1 and CDR2 sequences are MDHEN and SYDVKM. CDR3 DNA: TGTGCCAGCACGAGCGGAGACACAGATACGCAGTATTTT. Its protein product is CASTSGDTDTQYF.

This clone was seen a handful of times. V and J are TRBV6-1 and TRBJ1-6, with 9 bases identical to TRBD1. CDR1 and CDR2 (germline): MNHNS, SASEGT. V lost 8 bases to trimming and J lost 9 bases; unmatched junction nucleotides: 5. The CDR3 sequence is 13 residues long. Here the CDR3 DNA reads TGTGCCAGCGGGGACAGGGTCCGTTCACCCCTCCACTTT. It is translated as CASGDRVRSPLHF.

Only a few counts were recorded for this clone. The genes are TRBV5-6 and TRBJ2-2; D not resolved. This CDR3 comprises 15 residues. V gave up 0 bases and J gave up 6 bases, with 12 bases separating them. Germline CDR1 and CDR2: SGHDT and YYEEEE. The CDR3 loop is CASSLEYGVPGELFF. For the CDR3, the DNA is TGTGCCAGCAGCTTGGAGTACGGCGTTCCCGGGGAGCTGTTTTTT.

The chain employs TRBV2 and TRBJ2-5; D is ambiguous. The V gene's germline CDR1 is SNHLY and CDR2 FYNNEI. The CDR3 covers 13 residues. The V and J ends lost 5 bases and 5 bases respectively, with 12 bases between them. CDR3 sequence: CASSPGWSETQYF. CDR3 bases: TGTGCCAGCAGTCCAGGTTGGTCGGAGACCCAGTACTTC.

This clone was detected ten times or more. V gene TRBV10-3 combines with J gene TRBJ1-5, with D unclear. The germline V and J ends were trimmed by 4 bases and 2 bases, with 6 bases remaining between them. Per germline, CDR1 ENHRY and CDR2 SYGVKD. This CDR3 spans 13 amino acids. The CDR3 reads CAISGAGNQPQHF. CDR3 DNA sequence: TGTGCCATCAGTGGGGCCGGCAATCAGCCCCAGCATTTT.

V and J are TRBV19 and TRBJ1-5; D may be TRBD1 (5 bases). CDR3 size: 15 residues. CDR1 LNHDA and CDR2 SQIVND come from the germline V gene (reference sequence). Deletions cut 3 bases from V and 0 bases from J, with 9 bases between. CDR3 nucleotides: TGTGCCAGTAGTATTGACAGCAATAGCAATCAGCCCCAGCATTTT. Translated: CASSIDSNSNQPQHF.

The V gene is TRBV18, the J gene TRBJ1-4; 10 bases map to TRBD1. Trimming took 5 bases from V and 8 from J; bases not matched to a gene: 5. The germline gives CDR1 KGHSH, CDR2 LQKENI. The CDR3 is 14 residues long. The CDR3, as DNA: TGTGCCAGCTCATCCGGGACAGGGGACGAAAAACTGTTTTTT. Amino acid sequence: CASSSGTGDEKLFF.

This clone has just a few counts. The genes are TRBV5-1 and TRBJ2-3; a weak D match, TRBD2 (5 bases). CDR1 is SGHRS and CDR2 is YFSETQ in the germline V gene. Trimming shortened V by 4 bases and J by 6 bases, and 15 bases separated the two germline ends. This CDR3 is 14 amino acids long. For the CDR3, the DNA is TGCGCCAGCAGCAGGAGCGGTGGACGGGATACGCAGTATTTT. Translating gives CASSRSGGRDTQYF. Based on the CDR3 plus reference TRBV5-1 and TRBJ2-3, the full variable domain is KAGVTQTPRYLIKTRGQQVTLSCSPISGHRSVSWYQQTPGQGLQFLFEYFSETQRNKGNFPGRFSGRQFSNSRSEMNVSTLELGDSALYLCASSRSGGRDTQYFGPGTRLTVL.

The chain joins TRBV9 to TRBJ2-7; 7 nucleotides match TRBD1. The CDR3 loop spans 16 amino acids. V lost 0 bases and J lost 1; bases outside the gene matches: 7. The V gene's germline CDR1 is SGDLS and CDR2 YYNGEE. CDR3 bases: TGTGCCAGCAGCGTAGACGCAGGGGGTAAGTCCTACGAGCAGTACTTC. Translation gives CASSVDAGGKSYEQYF.

The rearrangement uses TRBV7-2 and TRBJ2-7; 9 bases line up with TRBD2. Germline V CDR1 and CDR2: SGHTA, FQGNSA. With 4 bases clipped from V and 5 bases from J, the junction kept 9 bases outside the gene matches. The CDR3 length is 15 residues. Here the CDR3 DNA reads TGTGCCAGCAGCTCCCACCTAGCGGGGTGGGACGAGCAGTACTTC. Protein sequence: CASSSHLAGWDEQYF.

The V call is TRBV30, the J call TRBJ2-5, with D unclear. TRBJ2-7 matches the DNA end more closely, so the J call is doubtful. This CDR3 contains 11 residues. Germline CDR1 is GTSNPN and CDR2 is SVGIG (reference sequence). The CDR3 sequence: CAWGGDYEQYF. The DNA of the CDR3 is TGTGCCTGGGGCGGAGATTACGAGCAGTACTTC.

This clone was found a few times. The rearrangement uses TRBV11-2 and TRBJ1-1; D call uncertain. CDR3 length: 14 residues. Trimming left V 2 bases short and J 4 bases short, with 11 bases between. The germline V gene encodes CDR1 SGHAT and CDR2 FQNNGV. The chain's CDR3 is CASSLSGASTEAFF. The CDR3 coding sequence is TGTGCCAGCAGCTTATCGGGAGCGAGCACTGAAGCTTTCTTT.

The genes are TRBV7-9 and TRBJ1-1; the D gene is possibly TRBD1 (5 bases). V lost 3 bases to trimming and J lost 1 base, with 9 bases between them. The CDR3 runs to 14 residues. Germline V gene sequence: CDR1 SEHNR, CDR2 FQNEAQ (reference sequence). For the CDR3, the DNA is TGTGCCAGCAGCTTTACGACAGAGAACACTGAAGCTTTCTTT. It is translated as CASSFTTENTEAFF.

The V call is TRBV2, the J call TRBJ2-7; D might be TRBD1 (6 bases). CDR1 is SNHLY, CDR2 FYNNEI, per germline. V was clipped by 7 bases and J by 6 bases, with 16 bases between them. The CDR3 totals 13 residues. The CDR3 loop is CASKPGEFSEQYF. Written as DNA, the CDR3 is TGTGCCAGCAAGCCAGGGGAATTCTCCGAGCAGTACTTC.

The sample holds one count of this clone. The chain carries TRBV29-1 and TRBJ1-1; no reliable D call. The CDR3 is made up of 17 amino acids. Deletions cut 2 bases from V and 1 base from J, with 20 bases between. The germline V gene encodes CDR1 SQVTM and CDR2 ANQGSEA. The CDR3 protein is CSVELTRTVWGNTEAFF. CDR3 nucleotide sequence: TGCAGCGTTGAACTAACAAGGACCGTCTGGGGGAACACTGAAGCTTTCTTT.

This chain connects TRBV9 to TRBJ2-2; perhaps TRBD1 as D (5 bases). This CDR3 comprises 15 residues. Per the germline V gene, CDR1 is SGDLS and CDR2 is YYNGEE. The V end was cut by 0 bases, the J end by 1 base, with 7 bases between. CDR3 protein: CASSVAGLNTGELFF. The CDR3 nucleotides read TGTGCCAGCAGCGTAGCAGGGCTGAACACCGGGGAGCTGTTTTTT.